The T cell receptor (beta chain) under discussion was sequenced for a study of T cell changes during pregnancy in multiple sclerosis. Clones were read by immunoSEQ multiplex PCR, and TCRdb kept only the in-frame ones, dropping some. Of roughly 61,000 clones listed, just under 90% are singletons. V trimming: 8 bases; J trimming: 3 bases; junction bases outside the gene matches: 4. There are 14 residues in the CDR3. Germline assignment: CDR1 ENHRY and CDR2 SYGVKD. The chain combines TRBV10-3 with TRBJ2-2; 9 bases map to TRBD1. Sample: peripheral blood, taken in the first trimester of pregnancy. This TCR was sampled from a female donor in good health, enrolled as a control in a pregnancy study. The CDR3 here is CAIGTGRDTGELFF. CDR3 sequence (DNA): TGTGCCATCGGGACAGGGCGCGACACCGGGGAGCTGTTTTTT.